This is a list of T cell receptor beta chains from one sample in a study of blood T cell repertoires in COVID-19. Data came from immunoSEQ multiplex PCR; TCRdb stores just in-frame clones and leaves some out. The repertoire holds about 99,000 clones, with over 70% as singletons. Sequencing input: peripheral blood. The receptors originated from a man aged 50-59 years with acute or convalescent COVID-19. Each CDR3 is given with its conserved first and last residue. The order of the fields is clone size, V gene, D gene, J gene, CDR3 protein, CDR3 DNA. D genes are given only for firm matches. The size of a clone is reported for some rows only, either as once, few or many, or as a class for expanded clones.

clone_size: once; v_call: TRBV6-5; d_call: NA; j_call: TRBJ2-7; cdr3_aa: CASRREVEQYF; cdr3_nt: TGTGCCAGCAGAAGAGAGGTCGAGCAGTACTTC
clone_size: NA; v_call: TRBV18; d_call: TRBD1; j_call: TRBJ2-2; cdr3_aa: CASSVKGAPNTGELFF; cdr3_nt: TGTGCCAGCTCAGTCAAGGGGGCGCCGAACACCGGGGAGCTGTTTTTT
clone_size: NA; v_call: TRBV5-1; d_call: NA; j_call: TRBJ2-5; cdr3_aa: CASSLGGVTTQYF; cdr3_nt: TGCGCCAGCAGCCTTGGGGGCGTAACGACCCAGTACTTC
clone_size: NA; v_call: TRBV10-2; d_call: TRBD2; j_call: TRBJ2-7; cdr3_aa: CASSESGLAGEQYF; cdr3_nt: TGCGCCAGCAGTGAGTCTGGACTAGCGGGTGAGCAGTACTTC
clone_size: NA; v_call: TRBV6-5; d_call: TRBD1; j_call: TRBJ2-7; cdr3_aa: CASRDSYSYEQYF; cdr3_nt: TGTGCCAGCCGGGACAGTTACTCCTACGAGCAGTACTTC
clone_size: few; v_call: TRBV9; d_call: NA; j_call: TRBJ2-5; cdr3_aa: CASSPRAGVTETQYF; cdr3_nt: TGTGCCAGCAGCCCGAGGGCAGGGGTTACAGAGACCCAGTACTTC
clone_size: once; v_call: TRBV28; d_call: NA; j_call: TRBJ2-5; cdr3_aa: CASSLVGGETQYF; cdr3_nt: TGTGCCAGCAGTTTAGTAGGCGGGGAGACCCAGTACTTC
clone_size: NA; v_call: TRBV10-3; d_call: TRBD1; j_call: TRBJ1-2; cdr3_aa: CAISETGTGLPGGYTF; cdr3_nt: TGTGCCATCAGTGAAACCGGGACAGGCCTCCCAGGCGGCTACACCTTC
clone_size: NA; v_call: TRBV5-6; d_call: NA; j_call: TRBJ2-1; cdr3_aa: CASSLNRDYNEQFF; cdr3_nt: TGTGCCAGCAGCTTAAACAGGGACTACAATGAGCAGTTCTTC
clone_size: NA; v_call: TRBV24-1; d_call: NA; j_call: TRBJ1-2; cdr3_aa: CATSQGPTNYGYTF; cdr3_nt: TGTGCCACCAGTCAGGGGCCCACTAACTATGGCTACACCTTC
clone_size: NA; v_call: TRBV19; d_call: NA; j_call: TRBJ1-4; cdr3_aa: CASRGGGWLNEKLFF; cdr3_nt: TGTGCCAGTAGAGGGGGAGGGTGGCTAAATGAAAAACTGTTTTTT
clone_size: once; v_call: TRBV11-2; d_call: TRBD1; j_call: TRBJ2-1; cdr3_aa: CASSSGTGGFSYNEQFF; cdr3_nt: TGTGCCAGCAGCTCCGGGACAGGGGGCTTTTCCTACAATGAGCAGTTCTTC
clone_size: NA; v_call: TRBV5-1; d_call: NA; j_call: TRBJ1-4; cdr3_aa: CASSLAGGNEKLFF; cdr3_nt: TGCGCCAGCAGCTTGGCGGGTGGGAATGAAAAACTGTTTTTT
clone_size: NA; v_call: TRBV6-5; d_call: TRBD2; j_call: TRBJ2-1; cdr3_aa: CASSLGTSGILEQFF; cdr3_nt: TGTGCCAGCAGTCTTGGGACTAGCGGGATACTTGAGCAGTTCTTC
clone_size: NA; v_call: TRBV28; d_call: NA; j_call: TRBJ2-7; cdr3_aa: CASSLGGADEQYF; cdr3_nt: TGTGCCAGCAGTTTAGGGGGGGCCGACGAGCAGTACTTC
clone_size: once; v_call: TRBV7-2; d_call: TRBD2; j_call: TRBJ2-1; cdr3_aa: CASSFSAGFEQFF; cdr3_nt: TGTGCCAGCAGCTTCTCAGCGGGATTTGAGCAGTTCTTC
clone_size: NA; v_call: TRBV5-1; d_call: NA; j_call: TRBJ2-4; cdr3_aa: CASSLNPRVGGIQYF; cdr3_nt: TGCGCCAGCAGCTTGAACCCTAGAGTTGGTGGGATTCAGTACTTC
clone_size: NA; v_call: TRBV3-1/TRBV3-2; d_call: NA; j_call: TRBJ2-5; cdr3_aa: CASSRAGQETQYF; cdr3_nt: TGTGCCAGCAGCCGAGCGGGTCAAGAGACCCAGTACTTC
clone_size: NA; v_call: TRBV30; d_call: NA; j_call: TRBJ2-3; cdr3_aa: CAWTRGGDTQYF; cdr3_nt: TGTGCCTGGACCCGAGGTGGAGATACGCAGTATTTT
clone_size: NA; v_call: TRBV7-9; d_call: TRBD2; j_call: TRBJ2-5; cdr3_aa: CASSLSGREGYKTQYF; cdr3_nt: TGTGCCAGCAGCTTATCGGGGCGGGAGGGCTACAAGACCCAGTACTTC
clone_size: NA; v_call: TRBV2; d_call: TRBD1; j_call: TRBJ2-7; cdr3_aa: CASKSGQAYEQYF; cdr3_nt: TGTGCCAGCAAATCTGGACAGGCCTACGAGCAGTACTTC
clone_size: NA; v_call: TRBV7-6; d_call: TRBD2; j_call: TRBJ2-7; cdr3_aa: CASSATSGSGSYEQYF; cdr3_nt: TGTGCCAGCAGCGCAACTAGCGGGAGTGGCTCCTACGAGCAGTACTTC
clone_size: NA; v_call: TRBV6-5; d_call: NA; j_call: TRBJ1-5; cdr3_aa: CASSSKYHNQPQHF; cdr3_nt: TGTGCCAGCAGTTCTAAGTACCACAATCAGCCCCAGCATTTT
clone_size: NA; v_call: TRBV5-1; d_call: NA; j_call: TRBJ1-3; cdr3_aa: CASSLAPDSGNTIYF; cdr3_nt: TGCGCCAGCAGCTTGGCTCCAGACTCTGGAAACACCATATATTTT
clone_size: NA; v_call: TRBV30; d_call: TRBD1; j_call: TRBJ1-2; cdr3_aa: CAWSGGTGGPGYTF; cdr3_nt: TGTGCCTGGAGTGGCGGGACAGGGGGCCCTGGCTACACCTTC
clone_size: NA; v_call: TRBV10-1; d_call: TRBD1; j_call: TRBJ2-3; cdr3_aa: CASSTGGTTDTQYF; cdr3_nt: TGCGCCAGCAGCACAGGGGGAACCACAGATACGCAGTATTTT
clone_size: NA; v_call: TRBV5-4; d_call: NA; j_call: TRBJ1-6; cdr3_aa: CASSLDFEEALHF; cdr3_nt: TGTGCCAGCAGCTTGGATTTCGAGGAGGCCCTCCACTTT
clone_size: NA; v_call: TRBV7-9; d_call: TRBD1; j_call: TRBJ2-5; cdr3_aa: CASSQTGAGLGTQYF; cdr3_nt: TGTGCCAGCAGCCAAACAGGGGCGGGTCTCGGGACCCAGTACTTC
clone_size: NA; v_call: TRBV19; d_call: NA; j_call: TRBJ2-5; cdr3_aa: CASSIRGLGETQYF; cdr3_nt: TGTGCCAGTAGTATACGGGGGTTAGGAGAGACCCAGTACTTC
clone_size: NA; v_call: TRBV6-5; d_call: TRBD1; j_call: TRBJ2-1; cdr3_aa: CASSTGTGGHNEQFF; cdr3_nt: TGTGCCAGCAGTACCGGGACAGGGGGCCACAATGAGCAGTTCTTC
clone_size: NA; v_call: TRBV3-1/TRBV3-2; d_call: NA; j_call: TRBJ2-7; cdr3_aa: CASSAEGRGDEQYF; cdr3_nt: TGTGCCAGCAGCGCCGAGGGCAGGGGGGACGAGCAGTACTTC
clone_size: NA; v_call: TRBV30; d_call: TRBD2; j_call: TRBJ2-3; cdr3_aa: CAWNSIRTSGIPDTQYF; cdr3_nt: TGTGCCTGGAATTCAATCAGGACTAGCGGGATCCCAGATACGCAGTATTTT
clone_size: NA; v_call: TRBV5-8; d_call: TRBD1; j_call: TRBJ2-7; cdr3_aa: CASSAWGQGYYEQYF; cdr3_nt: TGTGCCAGCAGCGCCTGGGGACAGGGTTACTACGAGCAGTACTTC
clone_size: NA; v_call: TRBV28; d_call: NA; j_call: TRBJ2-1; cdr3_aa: CASSFEWSEQFF; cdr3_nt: TGTGCCAGCAGTTTCGAGTGGAGTGAGCAGTTCTTC
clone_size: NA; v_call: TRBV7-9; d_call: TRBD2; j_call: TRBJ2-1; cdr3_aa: CASSFGGSYNEQFF; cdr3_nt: TGTGCCAGCAGCTTTGGCGGGAGCTACAATGAGCAGTTCTTC
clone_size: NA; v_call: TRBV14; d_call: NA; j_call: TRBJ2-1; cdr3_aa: CASSQWGSGNYNEQFF; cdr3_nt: TGTGCCAGCAGCCAGTGGGGTAGCGGAAACTACAATGAGCAGTTCTTC
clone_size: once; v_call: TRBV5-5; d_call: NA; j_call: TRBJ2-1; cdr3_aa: CASSRLGGNEQFF; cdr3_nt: TGTGCCAGCAGCCGGCTCGGGGGCAATGAGCAGTTCTTC
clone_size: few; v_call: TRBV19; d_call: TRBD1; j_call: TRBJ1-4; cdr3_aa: CASLPSRQGAEKLFF; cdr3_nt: TGTGCCAGCCTTCCTTCGCGACAGGGGGCCGAAAAACTGTTTTTT
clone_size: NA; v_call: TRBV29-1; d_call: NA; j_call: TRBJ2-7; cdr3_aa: CSVDSPSDSNSYEQYF; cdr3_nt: TGCAGCGTTGATTCCCCGTCCGACAGCAACTCCTACGAGCAGTACTTC
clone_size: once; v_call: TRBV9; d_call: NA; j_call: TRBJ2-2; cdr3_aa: CASSVGAGRGTGELFF; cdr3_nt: TGTGCCAGCAGCGTAGGGGCCGGGAGAGGTACCGGGGAGCTGTTTTTT
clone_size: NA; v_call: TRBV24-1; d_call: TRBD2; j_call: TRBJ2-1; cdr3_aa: CATSDWSGINNEQFF; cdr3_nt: TGTGCCACCAGTGATTGGAGCGGGATAAACAATGAACAGTTCTTC
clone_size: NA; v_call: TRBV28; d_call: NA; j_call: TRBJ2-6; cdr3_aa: CASSDRGLLAGSSGANVLTF; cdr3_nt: TGTGCCAGCAGCGACAGGGGACTACTAGCGGGTTCTTCTGGGGCCAACGTCCTGACTTTC
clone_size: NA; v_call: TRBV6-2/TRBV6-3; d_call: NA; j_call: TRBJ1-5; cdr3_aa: CASSYVGVNQPQHF; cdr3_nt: TGTGCCAGCAGTTACGTCGGGGTGAATCAGCCCCAGCATTTT
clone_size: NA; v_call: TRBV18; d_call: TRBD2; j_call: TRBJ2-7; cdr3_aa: CASSPLAGSYEQYF; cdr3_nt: TGTGCCAGCTCACCCCTAGCGGGAAGTTACGAGCAGTACTTC
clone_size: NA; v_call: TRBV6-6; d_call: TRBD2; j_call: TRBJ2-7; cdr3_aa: CASSYLSGRFLYEQYF; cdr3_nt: TGTGCCAGCAGTTACCTCAGCGGGAGGTTCCTCTACGAGCAGTACTTC
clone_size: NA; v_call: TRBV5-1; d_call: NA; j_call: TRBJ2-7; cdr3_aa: CASTIRGYEQYF; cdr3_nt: TGCGCCAGCACCATTCGGGGTTACGAGCAGTACTTC
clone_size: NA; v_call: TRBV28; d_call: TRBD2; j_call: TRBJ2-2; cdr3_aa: CASSLGGSSTGELFF; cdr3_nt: TGTGCCAGCAGTTTAGGCGGGAGTAGCACCGGGGAGCTGTTTTTT
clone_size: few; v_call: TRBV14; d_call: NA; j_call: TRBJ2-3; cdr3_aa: CASSQDIRASTDTQYF; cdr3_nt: TGTGCCAGCAGCCAAGACATCAGGGCTTCGACAGATACGCAGTATTTT
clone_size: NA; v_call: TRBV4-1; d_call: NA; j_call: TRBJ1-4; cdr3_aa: CASSQDQEGSNEKLFF; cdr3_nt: TGCGCCAGCAGCCAAGATCAGGAGGGTAGTAATGAAAAACTGTTTTTT
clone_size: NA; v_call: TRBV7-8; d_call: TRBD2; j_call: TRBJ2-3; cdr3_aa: CASSSYSGSGPDTQYF; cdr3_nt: TGTGCCAGCAGCTCCTATAGCGGGAGTGGTCCAGATACGCAGTATTTT
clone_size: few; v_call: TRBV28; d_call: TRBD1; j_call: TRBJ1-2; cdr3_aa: CASSEGQGYSGGYTF; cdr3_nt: TGTGCCAGCAGTGAGGGACAGGGTTATTCTGGTGGCTACACCTTC
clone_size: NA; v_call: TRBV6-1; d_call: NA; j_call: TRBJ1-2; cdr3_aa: CASSEALRGGPGYGYTF; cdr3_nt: TGTGCCAGCAGTGAAGCGCTTCGGGGGGGGCCGGGCTATGGCTACACCTTC